The 32 T cell receptor beta chains below all came from one sample that was sequenced in a study of T cells in Graves' hyperthyroidism and ophthalmopathy. Regions amplified from RNA transcripts were the TCR beta CDR3 regions. The TCR CDR3 was amplified in a first-round RT-PCR using the HTBI primer set. In TCRdb, the multiplex PCR reads were re-called with MiXCR into one record per CDR3 protein. This sample carries 300,000 to 450,000 distinct CDR3 sequences, around a sixth of them seen once, and the ten largest clones take around 30%. Sequencing was done on a sample of blood. All receptors come from a woman younger than 35 with Graves' hyperthyroidism that later progressed to Graves' ophthalmopathy.

This clonotype was counted ten times or more. J is TRBJ2-7 and V is TRBV6-1, with D perhaps given as TRBD1 or TRBD2 (5 bases each). Germline V lookup: CDR1 MNHNS, CDR2 SASEGT. The CDR3 runs 14 residues. V dropped 8 bases and J dropped 5 bases, with 19 bases sitting between them. The CDR3 DNA sequence: TGTGCCAGCTCGTCCGACTACGGGGCTAACGAGCAGTACTTC. Encoded protein: CASSSDYGANEQYF.

The sample holds many counts of this clonotype. The V call is TRBV30, the J call TRBJ2-7, with D unresolved. The germline CDR1 and CDR2 sequences are GTSNPN and SVGIG (reference sequence). The CDR3 is 15 amino acids. The V gene lost 4 bases and the J gene lost 0 bases, with 16 bases spanning the gap. CDR3 coding DNA: TGTGCCTGGAAGGACGGCAGTTCCTTCTCCTACGAGCAGTACTTC. Residues: CAWKDGSSFSYEQYF.

There are many counts of this clonotype. This chain connects TRBV28 to TRBJ1-2; weak D call: TRBD1 (6 bases). CDR1 is MDHEN, CDR2 SYDVKM, per germline. The CDR3 loop spans 14 amino acids. Trimming removed 2 bases from V and 2 bases from J, with 9 bases in between. CDR3 sequence (DNA): TGTGCCAGCAGTTTACAGGGGTGGAACTATGGCTACACCTTC. Its protein product is CASSLQGWNYGYTF.

The chain has TRBV9 and TRBJ1-5, with D unresolved. V was cut by 0 bases and J by 5 bases, with 6 bases left in between. Germline V CDR1 and CDR2: SGDLS, YYNGEE. This CDR3 has 13 amino acids. The CDR3 is CASSVGPDQPQHF. The CDR3 DNA reads TGTGCCAGCAGCGTAGGGCCGGATCAGCCCCAGCATTTT.

This clonotype was observed many times. The rearrangement uses TRBV27 and TRBJ2-7, with TRBD2 matching 7 bases. Germline V lookup: CDR1 MNHEY, CDR2 SMNVEV (reference sequence). CDR3 length equals 15 residues. V lost 0 bases and J lost 7; bases outside the gene matches: 9. CDR3 sequence: CASSLSGAGVSEQYF. CDR3 in DNA: TGTGCCAGCAGTTTATCGGGTGCGGGAGTGTCTGAGCAGTACTTC.

This sequence joins TRBV5-1 and TRBJ1-3, with D unclear. The V gene lost 0 bases and the J gene lost 1 base, with 14 bases spanning the gap. This CDR3 comprises 17 residues. The V gene's germline CDR1 is SGHRS and CDR2 YFSETQ. DNA for the CDR3: TGCGCCAGCAGCTTGGAAACCTCCACCCCGTCTGGAAACACCATATATTTT. It translates to CASSLETSTPSGNTIYF.

This sequence joins TRBV5-5 and TRBJ1-2, with 7 bases fitting TRBD1. The CDR3 runs to 15 residues. V was pared by 0 bases and J by 4 bases, with 6 bases of the junction left unmatched. Looked up from germline, CDR1 is SGHKS and CDR2 is YYEKEE (reference sequence). CDR3 bases: TGTGCCAGCAGCTTGGTAGGACAGGAACTCTATGGCTACACCTTC. This gives the protein CASSLVGQELYGYTF.

The V and J genes are TRBV7-9 and TRBJ2-5; D might be TRBD1 (5 bases). Germline V CDR1 and CDR2: SEHNR, FQNEAQ (reference sequence). The CDR3 loop spans 17 amino acids. Trimming pared 1 base from V and 2 bases from J, leaving 17 bases between. The CDR3 here is CASSLGQGSVRQETQYF. The CDR3 nucleotides read TGTGCCAGCAGCTTAGGGCAGGGCAGTGTGAGGCAAGAGACCCAGTACTTC.

The J gene is TRBJ1-1, the V gene TRBV20-1; D call uncertain. V dropped 5 bases and J dropped 6 bases, with 19 bases sitting between them. This CDR3 has 14 residues. Germline V gives CDR1 DFQATT, CDR2 SNEGSKA (reference sequence). The CDR3 nucleotides are TGCAGTGCTGCCCGGGCGGGGATTGGGGCTGAAGCTTTCTTT. Protein product: CSAARAGIGAEAFF.

This clonotype has a count of ten or more. This sequence joins TRBV27 and TRBJ1-6; D gene ambiguous. Trimming left V 5 bases short and J 11 bases short, with 19 bases between. The CDR3 loop spans 15 amino acids. Germline CDR1 MNHEY, CDR2 SMNVEV (reference sequence). The CDR3 DNA is TGTGCCAGCAGTACCGGAGTAGGGCTTGCGGCACCCCTCCACTTT. It translates to CASSTGVGLAAPLHF.

Concerning this clonotype: One base away lies a much larger clone, so this may be a sequencing read error. The CDR3 here is CSVAPGEGRTDTQYF. DNA for the CDR3: TGCAGCGTTGCTCCCGGAGAGGGGCGCACAGATACGCAGTATTTT. The chain combines TRBV29-1 with TRBJ2-3, with D perhaps given as TRBD1 or TRBD2 (5 bases each). The CDR3 sequence is 15 residues long. Germline values: CDR1 SQVTM, CDR2 ANQGSEA. Trimming removed 4 bases from V and 1 base from J, with 15 bases in between.

This clonotype occurred a few times. This sequence joins TRBV20-1 and TRBJ1-1; D uncertain. V was shortened by 6 bases and J by 3 bases, with 17 bases between the two germline ends. The germline V gene encodes CDR1 DFQATT and CDR2 SNEGSKA (reference sequence). The CDR3 extends over 14 amino acids. CDR3 DNA sequence: TGCAGTGCAACGGCCGGCAGGTTGGACACTGAAGCTTTCTTT. This encodes CSATAGRLDTEAFF.

This clonotype was found many times. The chain is built from TRBV7-2 and TRBJ1-2; D gene ambiguous. Trimming removed 8 bases at V and 5 bases at J, with 9 bases between. The CDR3 is 11 amino acids. Germline V gives CDR1 SGHTA, CDR2 FQGNSA. The CDR3 protein is CASQYSYGYTF. The CDR3 region has the DNA TGTGCCAGCCAATATTCATATGGCTACACCTTC.

This clonotype was counted ten times or more. V is TRBV6-1 and J is TRBJ2-1; TRBD2 matches at 7 bases. The germline CDR1 and CDR2 sequences are MNHNS and SASEGT. J gave up 3 bases and V 7 bases, and 6 bases lay outside the gene matches. This CDR3 has 14 amino acids. The CDR3 DNA reads as TGTGCCAGCACGGGACTACATCTCTACAATGAGCAGTTCTTC. Its translation: CASTGLHLYNEQFF.

A few counts support this clonotype. The CDR3 loop is CASSPFLAPGVHNEQFF. Here the CDR3 DNA reads TGTGCCAGCTCACCGTTTTTAGCCCCAGGCGTCCACAATGAGCAGTTCTTC. The chain recombines TRBV18 with TRBJ2-1; D is unresolved. Trimming cost V 3 bases and J 5 bases, with 20 bases left between them. Germline V CDR1 and CDR2: KGHSH, LQKENI. The CDR3 is 17 amino acids.

This clonotype was seen only a few times. The chain links TRBV29-1 to TRBJ1-3; D is undetermined. The CDR3 totals 16 residues. CDR1 and CDR2 from the germline V gene are SQVTM and ANQGSEA. Trimming took 7 bases from V and 0 from J, leaving 19 bases between them. The DNA for the CDR3 is TGCAGCGCCGTGCTCCCCGGAAGACCCTCTGGAAACACCATATATTTT. Translated, it gives CSAVLPGRPSGNTIYF.

The chain combines TRBV5-1 with TRBJ2-2, with 7 bases fitting TRBD1. The CDR3 runs 15 residues. V gave up 4 bases and J gave up 2 bases; unmatched junction bases: 5. CDR1 SGHRS and CDR2 YFSETQ come from the germline V gene. The CDR3 loop reads CASSPRQGNTGELFF. As DNA, the CDR3 is TGCGCCAGCAGCCCCCGACAGGGTAACACCGGGGAGCTGTTTTTT.

The table lists this clonotype with many counts. The chain carries TRBV30 and TRBJ2-1; D may correspond to TRBD1 or TRBD2 (5 bases each). The ends were cut back, 1 base at V and 5 bases at J, with 12 bases in the middle. CDR3 size: 14 residues. Germline CDR1 and CDR2: GTSNPN and SVGIG (reference sequence). CDR3 sequence reads: CAWSGRDADNEQFF. CDR3 coding DNA: TGTGCCTGGAGTGGTCGGGACGCCGACAATGAGCAGTTCTTC.

With regard to this clonotype: A much larger clone sits a single nucleotide away, making a read error possible. This chain connects TRBV12-3 or TRBV12-4 to TRBJ2-7, with D possibly TRBD2 on 5 matching bases. The CDR3 is 13 residues long. CDR3 nucleotides: TGTGCCAGCAGTTCTCAGGACTCCCACGAGCAGTACTTC. Its protein product is CASSSQDSHEQYF.

This chain uses TRBV10-3 with TRBJ2-3; TRBD2 is a possible D gene (5 bases). V lost 6 bases, J lost 6 bases, and 19 bases lay in between. The length of the CDR3 is 15 residues. Per germline, CDR1 ENHRY and CDR2 SYGVKD. The DNA of the CDR3 is TGTGCCATCAGGAGAGGAGGCTCCCAACGCGATACGCAGTATTTT. It yields the protein CAIRRGGSQRDTQYF.

This clonotype was observed at least ten times. The chain joins TRBV18 to TRBJ2-5; TRBD2 matches at 7 bases. The germline CDR1 and CDR2 sequences are KGHSH and LQKENI. V lost 3 bases, J lost 1 base, and 5 bases stayed unmatched. The CDR3 length is 15 residues. The DNA of the CDR3 is TGTGCCAGCTCACCGAGAAGCGGGACCCAAGAGACCCAGTACTTC. Amino acid sequence: CASSPRSGTQETQYF.

V is TRBV6-1 and J is TRBJ2-7; D not resolved. CDR3 length equals 14 residues. Germline V gene sequence: CDR1 MNHNS, CDR2 SASEGT. Trimming pared 7 bases from V and 1 base from J, leaving 14 bases between. CDR3 amino acids: CASTGQQISYEQYF. Written as DNA, the CDR3 is TGTGCCAGCACCGGGCAGCAAATATCCTACGAGCAGTACTTC.

This clonotype was seen a few times. One end of the junction fails to match germline, which may point to a read error. The chain has TRBV20-1 and TRBJ2-7, with 12 bases identical to TRBD2. This CDR3 region has 15 residues. Germline V gene sequence: CDR1 DFQATT, CDR2 SNEGSKA (reference sequence). CDR3 region: CSAREGTSGLYEQYF. The DNA for the CDR3 is TGCAGTGCCAGAGAAGGGACTAGCGGGCTCTACGAGCAGTACTTC.

As concerns this clonotype: At one end, the junction sequence differs from germline, possibly due to a read error. The chain employs TRBV7-9 and TRBJ2-7; D gene uncertain. Germline V lookup: CDR1 SEHNR, CDR2 FQNEAQ (reference sequence). The CDR3 runs 14 residues. This CDR3 is CAGSRPGSSYEQYF. CDR3 sequence (DNA): TGTGCCGGCAGCCGCCCGGGCTCCTCCTACGAGCAGTACTTC. Combining the CDR3 with reference TRBV7-9 and TRBJ2-7 gives the whole variable domain DTGVSQNPRHKITKRGQNVTFRCDPISEHNRLYWYRQTLGQGPEFLTYFQNEAQLEKSRLLSDRFSAERPKGSFSTLEIQRTEQGDSAMYLCAGSRPGSSYEQYFGPGTRLTVT.

In its sample, this clonotype was seen many times. The J gene is TRBJ2-1, the V gene TRBV11-2; D remains unclear. The germline V gene has CDR1 SGHAT and CDR2 FQNNGV. V gave up 3 bases and J gave up 1 base, with 13 bases separating them. The length of the CDR3 is 16 residues. The CDR3 region is CASSFRVSPSYNEQFF. CDR3 DNA: TGTGCCAGCAGCTTTCGGGTGAGTCCTTCCTACAATGAGCAGTTCTTC. The complete variable domain, with remaining parts taken from reference TRBV11-2 and TRBJ2-1, reads EAGVAQSPRYKIIEKRQSVAFWCNPISGHATLYWYQQILGQGPKLLIQFQNNGVVDDSQLPKDRFSAERLKGVDSTLKIQPAKLEDSAVYLCASSFRVSPSYNEQFFGPGTRLTVL.

This chain links TRBV19 with TRBJ2-5; D possibly uses TRBD1 or TRBD2 (5 bases each). V was trimmed by 3 bases and J by 5 bases, leaving 10 bases between them. Germline lookup yields CDR1 LNHDA and CDR2 SQIVND (reference sequence). The CDR3 spans 13 residues. The CDR3 DNA follows: TGTGCCAGTAGTATCGCCTGGGGGGAGACCCAGTACTTC. It translates to CASSIAWGETQYF.

About this clonotype itself: This may be a read error: a much more frequent sequence differs by one nucleotide. In DNA form, the CDR3 reads TGTGCCAGCAGGTCCGAGACAGGTGGCTTCAATGAGCAGTTCTTC. It codes for CASRSETGGFNEQFF. The chain links TRBV7-2 to TRBJ2-1; TRBD1 might be the D (6 bases). The ends were cut back, 6 bases at V and 6 bases at J, with 18 bases in the middle. There are 15 residues in the CDR3. The germline CDR1 and CDR2 sequences are SGHTA and FQGNSA.

This clonotype was observed many times. This rearrangement joins TRBV3-1 to TRBJ2-1; 9 bases are a match to TRBD2. Germline V lookup: CDR1 LGHDT, CDR2 YNNKEL (reference sequence). Unmatched junction bases numbered 11, after V lost 6 bases and J lost 8 bases. There are 15 residues in the CDR3. CDR3 amino acids: CASSQTGTSLDEQFF. CDR3 nucleotide sequence: TGTGCCAGCAGTCAAACGGGGACTAGCCTCGATGAGCAGTTCTTC.

V usage is TRBV30 and J usage is TRBJ1-2; no firm D call. CDR1 GTSNPN and CDR2 SVGIG come from the germline V gene (reference sequence). This CDR3 region has 13 residues. V lost 2 bases and J 4 bases, leaving 11 bases between the germline ends. The CDR3 is CAWSLPGLYGYTF. CDR3 DNA sequence: TGTGCCTGGAGTCTCCCCGGGCTCTATGGCTACACCTTC.

This clonotype was observed at least ten times. V is TRBV25-1 and J is TRBJ2-5; D gene uncertain. Germline CDR1 MGHDK, CDR2 SYGVNS. V dropped 0 bases and J dropped 5 bases, with 1 base sitting between them. The CDR3 runs to 11 residues. CDR3 bases: TGTGCCAGCAGTGAATACGAGACCCAGTACTTC. Residues: CASSEYETQYF.

The chain has TRBV6-1 and TRBJ2-5; D is perhaps TRBD2 (5 bases). There are 15 residues in the CDR3. V lost 6 bases, J lost 4 bases, and 18 bases lay in between. The V gene's germline CDR1 is MNHNS and CDR2 SASEGT. The CDR3 protein is CASSPGLQRGETQYF. CDR3 DNA sequence: TGTGCCAGCAGCCCTGGACTTCAACGGGGAGAGACCCAGTACTTC.

This clonotype came up many times. The V gene is TRBV28, the J gene TRBJ1-1, with a possible D match to TRBD1 (5 bases). The CDR3 runs 11 residues. Germline lookup yields CDR1 MDHEN and CDR2 SYDVKM. Trimming cost V 10 bases and J 5 bases, with 11 bases left between them. The chain's CDR3 is CATKGWTEAFF. The CDR3 coding sequence is TGTGCCACCAAGGGGTGGACTGAAGCTTTCTTT.